These 18 T cell receptor beta chains originate from one sample sequenced in a study of T cells in Graves' hyperthyroidism and ophthalmopathy. Amplified TCR beta CDR3 regions came from RNA transcripts. Researchers ran a first-round RT-PCR on the TCR CDR3 using the HTBI primer set. TCRdb re-derived calls from the multiplex PCR reads in MiXCR, one entry per CDR3 protein. Of hundreds of thousands of distinct CDR3 sequences listed, more than 30% are singletons. The sequencing input was blood. The receptor source for this set is a man between 18 and 35 years old with Graves' hyperthyroidism.

The chain employs TRBV6-5 and TRBJ2-5, with no clear D. This CDR3 is 13 amino acids long. V was clipped by 6 bases and J by 5 bases, with 13 bases between them. Germline loops: CDR1 MNHEY, CDR2 SVGAGI. The CDR3 bases are TGTGCCAGCAGGGGTGTAGGTCACGAGACCCAGTACTTC. This translates into CASRGVGHETQYF.

This chain joins TRBV6-5 and TRBJ2-7; D may match TRBD1 or TRBD2 (5 bases each). Per the germline V gene, CDR1 is MNHEY and CDR2 is SVGAGI. The ends were cut back, 0 bases at V and 4 bases at J, with 10 bases in the middle. This CDR3 comprises 14 residues. The CDR3 region has the DNA TGTGCCAGCAGTTACTCTCGGGGCAGGTACGAGCAGTACTTC. Its protein is CASSYSRGRYEQYF.

This chain joins TRBV2 and TRBJ1-6; TRBD1 is a possible D gene (5 bases). Trimming took 7 bases from V and 8 from J, leaving 12 bases between them. This CDR3 is built from 13 residues. Germline CDR1 and CDR2: SNHLY and FYNNEI. CDR3 coding DNA: TGTGCCAGCAACTTAGGGGCGGATTCACCCCTCCACTTT. Its translation: CASNLGADSPLHF.

This chain links TRBV27 with TRBJ1-5; D may be TRBD1 (5 bases). V was pared by 6 bases and J by 7 bases, with 16 bases between. The CDR3 is 14 amino acids. The germline V gene encodes CDR1 MNHEY and CDR2 SMNVEV (reference sequence). Here the CDR3 DNA reads TGTGCCAGCAGCATGGGAGGGGATGGACAGCCCCAGCATTTT. It specifies CASSMGGDGQPQHF.

This clonotype was observed a few times. The rearrangement joins TRBV5-1 to TRBJ2-7; D is possibly TRBD2 (5 bases). The germline CDR1 and CDR2 sequences are SGHRS and YFSETQ. The CDR3 totals 15 residues. With 0 bases removed from V and 3 bases from J, the gap between germline ends came to 13 bases. The CDR3 region has the DNA TGCGCCAGCAGCTTGGCCAGACGGGGAGACTACGAGCAGTACTTC. Translated, it gives CASSLARRGDYEQYF.

This chain links TRBV7-2 with TRBJ1-1; the D gene is possibly TRBD1 (5 bases). The CDR3 spans 17 residues. The germline CDR1 and CDR2 sequences are SGHTA and FQGNSA. V was clipped by 1 base and J by 1 base, with 16 bases between them. The CDR3 region is CASSLETLRQPNTEAFF. CDR3 nucleotide sequence: TGTGCCAGCAGCTTAGAAACTTTAAGACAGCCGAACACTGAAGCTTTCTTT.

The V call is TRBV14, the J call TRBJ1-1, with D possibly matching TRBD1 (6 bases). Germline V CDR1 and CDR2: SGHDN, FVKESK. The CDR3 length is 13 residues. Trimming took 4 bases from V and 6 from J, leaving 12 bases between them. The chain's CDR3 is CASSRTGGAEAFF. The CDR3 DNA follows: TGTGCCAGCAGCCGAACGGGGGGCGCTGAAGCTTTCTTT.

The V call is TRBV7-9, the J call TRBJ1-1, with 7 nucleotides matching TRBD1. CDR1 and CDR2 from the germline V gene are SEHNR and FQNEAQ (reference sequence). The length of the CDR3 is 15 residues. Germline trimming cut 5 bases from V and 1 base from J; bases unmatched to any gene: 7. The CDR3 DNA is TGTGCCAGCAGCCTACAGGGGATGGGGAACACTGAAGCTTTCTTT. Its protein is CASSLQGMGNTEAFF.

The sample holds a few counts of this clonotype. The V and J genes are TRBV7-2 and TRBJ2-2; TRBD1 might be the D (6 bases). The V end was cut by 4 bases, the J end by 4 bases, with 13 bases between. The germline gives CDR1 SGHTA, CDR2 FQGNSA. This CDR3 spans 15 amino acids. The CDR3 nucleotides read TGTGCCAGCAGCTCCTACAGGGTGAGCACCGGGGAGCTGTTTTTT. It specifies CASSSYRVSTGELFF.

This clonotype showed up just once. The chain carries TRBV10-3 and TRBJ2-7; 10 positions match TRBD2. The CDR3 loop spans 16 amino acids. The germline gives CDR1 ENHRY, CDR2 SYGVKD. J lost 3 bases, V lost 10 bases, and 15 bases had no gene match. As DNA, the CDR3 is TGTGCCAGCAGCTTATATGCTAGCGGGGGCCTCTACGAGCAGTACTTC. It specifies CASSLYASGGLYEQYF.

There are many counts of this clonotype. V usage is TRBV7-2 and J usage is TRBJ1-5; 7 bases line up with TRBD1. This CDR3 contains 14 residues. V shed 5 bases and J 6 bases; nucleotides not matched to a gene: 7. Germline V gives CDR1 SGHTA, CDR2 FQGNSA. The CDR3 nucleotides read TGTGCCAGCAGCCCGGAGACAGGGAGTCAGCCCCAGCATTTT. This translates into CASSPETGSQPQHF.

In its sample, this clonotype was seen many times. J is TRBJ2-5 and V is TRBV25-1, with 8 bases that match TRBD2. The CDR3 runs to 15 residues. V shed 6 bases and J 3 bases; nucleotides not matched to a gene: 9. The germline V gene encodes CDR1 MGHDK and CDR2 SYGVNS. CDR3 nucleotide sequence: TGTGCCAGCAGCGCCCACGGGACTAGGGAAGAGACCCAGTACTTC. It specifies CASSAHGTREETQYF.

This clonotype was detected many times. The chain is built from TRBV29-1 and TRBJ1-2; 12 nucleotides match TRBD1. This CDR3 has 15 amino acids. V lost 6 bases, J lost 2 bases, and 7 bases stayed unmatched. The germline gives CDR1 SQVTM, CDR2 ANQGSEA. This chain's CDR3 is CSVVGGQGANYGYTF. The CDR3 DNA reads as TGCAGCGTCGTCGGGGGACAGGGGGCGAACTATGGCTACACCTTC.

As regards this clonotype: Just one base apart from a much larger clone, this may be a read error. The CDR3 nucleotides are TGCAGCGTTGAAATAGGGCTCGAGGGCGAGACCCAGTACTTC. Its protein product is CSVEIGLEGETQYF. The chain carries TRBV29-1 and TRBJ2-5; D might be TRBD2 (5 bases). Trimming removed 2 bases at V and 5 bases at J, with 15 bases between. The CDR3 is 14 residues long. CDR1 is SQVTM and CDR2 is ANQGSEA in the germline V gene.

Details on this clonotype: Here the CDR3 omits its conserved ending phenylalanine or tryptophan, so a read error is the likely source. V and J are TRBV9 and TRBJ1-6, with 7 bases fitting TRBD1. V dropped 4 bases and J dropped 7; count of bases not matched to a gene: 2. This CDR3 spans 13 amino acids. The germline V gene has CDR1 SGDLS and CDR2 YYNGEE. The CDR3 here is CASSLDRNSPLHL. CDR3 nucleotides: TGTGCCAGCAGCCTGGACAGGAATTCACCCCTCCACCTT.

This rearrangement joins TRBV2 to TRBJ2-5; weak D call: TRBD2 (5 bases). CDR1 and CDR2 (germline): SNHLY, FYNNEI. The CDR3 runs 15 residues. Trimming left V 6 bases short and J 3 bases short, with 17 bases between. The CDR3 protein is CASSREHAAEETQYF. CDR3 nucleotides: TGTGCCAGCAGCCGGGAACATGCCGCAGAAGAGACCCAGTACTTC. The entire variable domain, with the rest obtained from reference TRBV2 and TRBJ2-5, is as follows: EPEVTQTPSHQVTQMGQEVILRCVPISNHLYFYWYRQILGQKVEFLVSFYNNEISEKSEIFDDQFSVERPDGSNFTLKIRSTKLEDSAMYFCASSREHAAEETQYFGPGTRLLVL.

This clonotype came up many times. In nucleotides, the CDR3 is TGCAGTGCTACACGAGACAGGGGGGACACTGAAGCTTTCTTT. The encoded protein is CSATRDRGDTEAFF. This sequence joins TRBV20-1 and TRBJ1-1; 9 bases agree with TRBD1. In germline, CDR1 is DFQATT, CDR2 SNEGSKA (reference sequence). CDR3 length equals 14 residues. Unmatched junction bases numbered 6, after V lost 4 bases and J lost 3 bases.

This clonotype was observed a handful of times. V is TRBV5-1 and J is TRBJ2-2; 9 bases fit TRBD1. V lost 7 bases, J lost 7 bases, and 8 bases stayed unmatched. This CDR3 has 14 residues. The V gene's germline CDR1 is SGHRS and CDR2 YFSETQ. This CDR3 is CASEAQGAGGELFF. The CDR3 bases are TGCGCCAGCGAAGCACAGGGGGCAGGCGGGGAGCTGTTTTTT.